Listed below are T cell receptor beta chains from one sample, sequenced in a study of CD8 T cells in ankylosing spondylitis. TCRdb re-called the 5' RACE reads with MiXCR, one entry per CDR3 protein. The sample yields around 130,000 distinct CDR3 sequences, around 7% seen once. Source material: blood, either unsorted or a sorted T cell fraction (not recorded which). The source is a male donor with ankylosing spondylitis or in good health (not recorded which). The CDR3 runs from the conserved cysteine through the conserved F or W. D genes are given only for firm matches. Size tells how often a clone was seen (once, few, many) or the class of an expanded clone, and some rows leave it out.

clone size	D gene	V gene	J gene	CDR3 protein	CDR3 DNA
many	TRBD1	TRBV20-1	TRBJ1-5	CSAETGEFRPNQPQHF	TGCAGTGCTGAGACAGGGGAATTCCGTCCCAATCAGCCCCAGCATTTT
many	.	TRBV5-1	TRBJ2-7	CASSLVAAGLNEQYF	TGCGCCAGCAGCTTGGTGGCTGCAGGGCTTAACGAGCAGTACTTC
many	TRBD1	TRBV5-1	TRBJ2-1	CASGPRDRGSDEQFF	TGCGCCAGCGGCCCCCGGGACAGGGGGAGCGATGAGCAGTTCTTC
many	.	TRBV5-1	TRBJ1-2	CASSPGGNYGYTF	TGCGCCAGCAGCCCAGGAGGCAACTATGGCTACACCTTC
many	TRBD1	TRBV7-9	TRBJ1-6	CASSPQDRGNSPLHF	TGTGCCAGCAGCCCGCAGGACAGGGGGAATTCACCCCTCCACTTT
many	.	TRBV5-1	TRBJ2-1	CASSPNESGVRQFF	TGCGCCAGCAGCCCGAACGAGTCGGGGGTTAGGCAGTTCTTC
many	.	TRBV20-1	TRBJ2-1	CSATGGVYNEQFF	TGCAGTGCCACAGGCGGCGTCTACAATGAGCAGTTCTTC
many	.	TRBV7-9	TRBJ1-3	CASSEDSSGNTIYF	TGTGCCAGCAGCGAAGATAGCTCTGGAAACACCATATATTTT
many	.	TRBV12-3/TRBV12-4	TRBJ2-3	CASSRGEADTQYF	TGTGCCAGCAGCAGGGGAGAGGCAGATACGCAGTATTTT
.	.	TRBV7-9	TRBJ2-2	CASSLAGGRPNTGELFF	TGTGCCAGCAGCTTAGCGGGGGGACGCCCGAACACCGGGGAGCTGTTTTTT
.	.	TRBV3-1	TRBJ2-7	CASSQAAGITYEQYF	TGTGCCAGCAGCCAAGCCGCAGGGATAACCTACGAGCAGTACTTC
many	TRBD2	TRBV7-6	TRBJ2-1	CASSSIGGVSGPEQFF	TGTGCCAGCAGCTCAATTGGGGGTGTTAGCGGGCCAGAGCAGTTCTTC
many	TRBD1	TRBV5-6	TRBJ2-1	CASSLFLRDRASYNEQFF	TGTGCCAGCAGCTTGTTTTTGAGGGACAGGGCTTCCTACAATGAGCAGTTCTTC
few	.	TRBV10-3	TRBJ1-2	CAIKSLRGRSYGYTF	TGTGCCATCAAATCGCTTCGGGGGAGAAGCTATGGCTACACCTTC
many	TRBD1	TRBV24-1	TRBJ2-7	CATSGSGTGLQQYF	TGTGCCACCAGTGGATCCGGGACAGGACTACAGCAGTACTTC
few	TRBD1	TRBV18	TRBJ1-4	CASSLSRDRGEGEKLFF	TGTGCCAGCTCACTGTCCCGGGACAGGGGAGAAGGTGAAAAACTGTTTTTT
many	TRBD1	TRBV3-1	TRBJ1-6	CASSQGTGYNSPLHF	TGTGCCAGCAGCCAAGGGACAGGGTACAATTCACCCCTCCACTTT
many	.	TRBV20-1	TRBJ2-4	CSALPGTRIAKNIQYF	TGCAGTGCTCTCCCTGGGACCCGAATAGCCAAAAACATTCAGTACTTC
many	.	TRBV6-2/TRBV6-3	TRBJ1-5	CASSRTNQPQHF	TGTGCCAGCTCCCGGACCAATCAGCCCCAGCATTTT
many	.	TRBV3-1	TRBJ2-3	CASRGSPDTQYF	TGTGCCAGCCGGGGCAGTCCAGATACGCAGTATTTT
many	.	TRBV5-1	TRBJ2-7	CASSDDRSYEQYF	TGCGCCAGCAGCGACGACAGATCCTACGAGCAGTACTTC
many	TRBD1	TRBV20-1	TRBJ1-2	CSARQGAKGYTF	TGCAGTGCGAGACAGGGGGCAAAAGGCTACACCTTC
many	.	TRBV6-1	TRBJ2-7	CASRSLLGPTYEQYF	TGTGCCAGCAGGTCGCTTCTGGGACCAACCTACGAGCAGTACTTC
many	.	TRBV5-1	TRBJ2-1	CASSGSSYNEQFF	TGCGCCAGCAGTGGTAGCTCCTACAATGAGCAGTTCTTC
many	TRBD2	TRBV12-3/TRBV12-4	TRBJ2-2	CASSPPRASGSTGELFF	TGTGCCAGCAGCCCCCCCCGGGCTAGCGGGAGCACCGGGGAGCTGTTTTTT
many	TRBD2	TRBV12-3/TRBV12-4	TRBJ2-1	CASSLGLAGYNEQFF	TGTGCCAGCAGCCTTGGACTAGCGGGCTACAATGAGCAGTTCTTC
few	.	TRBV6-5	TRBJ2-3	CASRRDYDTQYF	TGTGCCAGCCGTCGCGACTATGATACGCAGTATTTT
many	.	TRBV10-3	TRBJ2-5	CAISESVRDPETQYF	TGTGCCATCAGTGAGTCAGTAAGGGATCCAGAGACCCAGTACTTC
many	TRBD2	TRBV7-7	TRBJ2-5	CASSSGLAGTQETQYF	TGTGCCAGCAGTTCTGGACTAGCGGGGACACAAGAGACCCAGTACTTC
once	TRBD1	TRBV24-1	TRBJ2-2	CATSDPGQGVGTGELFF	TGTGCCACCAGTGATCCTGGACAGGGGGTGGGCACCGGGGAGCTGTTTTTT
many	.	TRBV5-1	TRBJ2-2	CASSLAEEGELFF	TGCGCCAGCAGCTTGGCGGAGGAGGGGGAGCTGTTTTTT
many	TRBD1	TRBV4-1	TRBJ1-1	CASSQPTGLGTEAFF	TGCGCCAGCAGCCAGCCGACAGGGCTGGGCACTGAAGCTTTCTTT